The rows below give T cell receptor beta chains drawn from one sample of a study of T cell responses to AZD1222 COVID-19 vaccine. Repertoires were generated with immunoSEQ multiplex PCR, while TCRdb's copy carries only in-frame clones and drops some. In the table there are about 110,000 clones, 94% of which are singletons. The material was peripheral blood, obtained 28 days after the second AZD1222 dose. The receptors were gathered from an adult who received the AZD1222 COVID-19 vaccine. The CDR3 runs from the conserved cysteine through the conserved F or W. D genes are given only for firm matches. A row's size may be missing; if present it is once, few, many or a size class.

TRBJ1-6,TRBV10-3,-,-,CAIGDPNNSPLHF
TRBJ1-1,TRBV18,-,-,CASSPRIGTNTEAFF
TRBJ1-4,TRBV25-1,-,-,CASRNPGGHEKLFF
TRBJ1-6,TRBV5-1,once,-,CASSFDDNSPLHF
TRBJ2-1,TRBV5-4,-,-,CASSLRGSSYNEQFF
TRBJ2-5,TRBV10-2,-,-,CASKTGTEETQYF
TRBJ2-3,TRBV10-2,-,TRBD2,CASSEKRGGPNTQYF
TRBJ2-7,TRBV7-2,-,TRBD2,CASSFGGGSYEQYF
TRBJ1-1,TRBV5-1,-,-,CASSSGRPGAEAFF
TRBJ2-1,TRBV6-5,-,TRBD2,CASIGLARYNEQFF
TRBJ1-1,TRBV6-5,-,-,CASSYLGELSTEAFF
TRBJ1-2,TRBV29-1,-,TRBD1,CSVWTGGNGYTF
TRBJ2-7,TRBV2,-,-,CASSEGRGGYEQYF
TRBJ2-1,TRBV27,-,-,CASSLSPHRGQFF
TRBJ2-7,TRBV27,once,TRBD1,CASSLLGQGVYEQYF
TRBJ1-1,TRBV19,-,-,CASAGEATEAFF
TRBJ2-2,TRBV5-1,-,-,CASSRRGNTGELFF
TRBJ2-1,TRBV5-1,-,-,CASSLVGRGVNEQFF
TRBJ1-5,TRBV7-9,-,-,CASSRGDTSNQPQHF
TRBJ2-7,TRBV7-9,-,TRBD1,CASSSASTGGYEQYF
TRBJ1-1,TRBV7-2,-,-,CASSLRGGIGAEAFF
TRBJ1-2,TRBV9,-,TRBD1,CASSAGIPGQGSYGYTF
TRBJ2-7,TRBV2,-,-,CASSERTDSYEQYF
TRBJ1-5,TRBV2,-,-,CASSEGGPQHF
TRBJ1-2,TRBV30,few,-,CAWKKIADYGYTF
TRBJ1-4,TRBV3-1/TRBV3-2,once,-,CASSQTQLRKSNEKLFF
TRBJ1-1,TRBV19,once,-,CASSMGRQAGGAFF
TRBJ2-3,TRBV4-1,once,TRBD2,CASSQGKLAGANTDTQYF
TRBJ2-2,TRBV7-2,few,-,CASSLGQPTGELFF
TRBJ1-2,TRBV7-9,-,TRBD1,CASSTLGQGDGYTF
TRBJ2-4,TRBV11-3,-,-,CASSWARGNIQYF
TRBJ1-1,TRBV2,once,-,CASSEPRVANTEAFF
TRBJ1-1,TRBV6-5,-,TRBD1,CASSYRTGLEAFF
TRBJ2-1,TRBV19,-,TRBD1,CASSALGQGRNEQFF
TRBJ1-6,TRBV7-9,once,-,CASSLQPDSVQSPLHF
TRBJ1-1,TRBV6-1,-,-,CASSESTYLGFAEAFF
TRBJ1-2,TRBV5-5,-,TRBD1,CASSLGQGAGGYTF
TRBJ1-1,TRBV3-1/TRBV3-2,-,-,CASSQDYTGTEAFF
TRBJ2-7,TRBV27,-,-,CASSRTEAYEQYF
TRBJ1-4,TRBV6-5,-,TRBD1,CASSNTGGPYEKLFF
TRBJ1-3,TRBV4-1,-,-,CASSQEQLTWGNTIYF
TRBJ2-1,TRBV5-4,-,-,CASTGTLYNEQFF
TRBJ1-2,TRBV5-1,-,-,CASSPDRLGYGYTF
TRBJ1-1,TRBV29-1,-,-,CSVATMYAKNTEAFF
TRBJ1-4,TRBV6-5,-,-,CASSYSGAYYEKLFF
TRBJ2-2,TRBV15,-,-,CATSRDLAGNTGELFF
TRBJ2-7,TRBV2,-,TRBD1,CASSDRASGEQYF
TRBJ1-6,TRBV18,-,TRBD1,CASSPEGQTSSYNSPLHF
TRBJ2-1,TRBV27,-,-,CASSSRFYNEQFF
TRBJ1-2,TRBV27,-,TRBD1,CASSSGTAVPLYGYTF
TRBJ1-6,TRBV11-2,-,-,CASSLTTRIPPLHF
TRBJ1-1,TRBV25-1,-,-,CASSEYRSNTEAFF